These 10 T cell receptor beta chains originate from one sample sequenced in a study of somatic mutations in cytotoxic T cells in rheumatoid arthritis. The protocol was immunoSEQ multiplex PCR, while the TCRdb copy is restricted to in-frame clones and leaves out a portion. The data contain some 17,000 clones, 70% to 80% of them seen just once; the ten biggest clones take up roughly 4.8%. Sequencing was carried out using CD8+ T cells sorted from blood. The origin of the receptors is an adult with rheumatoid arthritis.

The rearrangement uses TRBV7-9 and TRBJ2-5; D is possibly TRBD1 (5 bases). The J call may be mistaken, given a closer DNA end match to TRBJ2-7. The CDR3 spans 15 residues. Germline V gene sequence: CDR1 SEHNR, CDR2 FQNEAQ (reference sequence). The CDR3 reads CASNRQDSSSYEQYF. The CDR3 nucleotides are TGTGCCAGCAACCGCCAAGACAGTAGCTCCTACGAGCAGTACTTC.

The J gene is TRBJ2-7, the V gene TRBV11-1; D may be TRBD1 or TRBD2 (6 bases each). The CDR3 loop spans 13 amino acids. Germline assignment: CDR1 SGHAT and CDR2 FQDESV (reference sequence). The V end was cut by 3 bases, the J end by 7 bases, with 13 bases between. Here the CDR3 DNA reads TGTGCCAGCAGCTTTTCCGAAGGGGGGGAGCAGTACTTC. Its protein is CASSFSEGGEQYF. Filled out from reference TRBV11-1 and TRBJ2-7, the complete variable domain reads EAEVAQSPRYKITEKSQAVAFWCDPISGHATLYWYRQILGQGPELLVQFQDESVVDDSQLPKDRFSAERLKGVDSTLKIQPAELGDSAMYLCASSFSEGGEQYFGPGTRLTVT.

The V gene is TRBV7-9, the J gene TRBJ2-1; 8 nucleotides agree with TRBD2. V shed 4 bases and J 4 bases; nucleotides not matched to a gene: 9. Germline V gene sequence: CDR1 SEHNR, CDR2 FQNEAQ (reference sequence). CDR3 length equals 16 residues. The chain's CDR3 is CASSWAWRGVYNEQFF. DNA of the CDR3: TGTGCCAGCAGCTGGGCGTGGCGGGGGGTGTACAATGAGCAGTTCTTC.

The chain combines TRBV9 with TRBJ2-7; 10 bases match TRBD2. The CDR3 contains 15 residues. J gave up 3 bases and V 3 bases, and 6 bases lay outside the gene matches. CDR1 and CDR2 (germline): SGDLS, YYNGEE. CDR3 in amino acids: CASSELAGGFYEQYF. CDR3 nucleotide sequence: TGTGCCAGCAGCGAATTAGCGGGGGGTTTCTACGAGCAGTACTTC.

The chain carries TRBV10-3 and TRBJ2-5; D perhaps matches TRBD2 (5 bases). Near its end, the DNA agrees better with TRBJ2-7, so the J call may be wrong. This CDR3 has 14 amino acids. Per germline, CDR1 ENHRY and CDR2 SYGVKD. The CDR3 nucleotides are TGTGCCATCAGTGGATTTAGCGAGCACTACGAGCAGTACTTC. Its translation: CAISGFSEHYEQYF.

The chain has TRBV9 and TRBJ2-7, with D tentatively TRBD1 (5 bases). The V end lost 3 bases, the J end lost 1 base, and 14 bases lay between the germline ends. Per germline, CDR1 SGDLS and CDR2 YYNGEE. CDR3 length: 15 residues. The CDR3 nucleotides read TGTGCCAGCAGCGAAACCGGACACGCATCCTACGAGCAGTACTTC. Amino acids: CASSETGHASYEQYF. Based on the CDR3 plus reference TRBV9 and TRBJ2-7, the full variable domain is DSGVTQTPKHLITATGQRVTLRCSPRSGDLSVYWYQQSLDQGLQFLIQYYNGEERAKGNILERFSAQQFPDLHSELNLSSLELGDSALYFCASSETGHASYEQYFGPGTRLTVT.

The chain has TRBV5-4 and TRBJ2-1, with 10 bases that match TRBD2. This CDR3 has 15 amino acids. V lost 4 bases, J lost 9 bases, and 10 bases stayed unmatched. Germline CDR1 SGHNT, CDR2 YYREEE (reference sequence). CDR3 coding DNA: TGTGCCAGCAGCCGTATTGAACTAGCGGGGAGTGAGCAGTTCTTC. Protein: CASSRIELAGSEQFF.

This chain uses TRBV29-1 with TRBJ2-2, with D perhaps TRBD1 (6 bases). V was clipped by 5 bases and J by 4 bases, with 14 bases between them. Per the germline V gene, CDR1 is SQVTM and CDR2 is ANQGSEA. The CDR3 extends over 14 amino acids. The CDR3 region is CSVPLRGGTGELFF. CDR3 sequence (DNA): TGCAGCGTTCCACTCAGAGGGGGCACCGGGGAGCTGTTTTTT.

The J gene is TRBJ2-7, the V gene TRBV9, with 7 bases lining up with TRBD1. J lost 0 bases, V lost 0 bases, and 9 bases had no gene match. There are 17 residues in the CDR3. Germline V gene data show CDR1 as SGDLS and CDR2 as YYNGEE. This CDR3 is CASSVGSGQSYSYEQYF. The DNA for the CDR3 is TGTGCCAGCAGCGTAGGGTCGGGACAGAGCTACTCCTACGAGCAGTACTTC. Variable domain in full (rest from reference TRBV9 and TRBJ2-7): DSGVTQTPKHLITATGQRVTLRCSPRSGDLSVYWYQQSLDQGLQFLIQYYNGEERAKGNILERFSAQQFPDLHSELNLSSLELGDSALYFCASSVGSGQSYSYEQYFGPGTRLTVT.

The CDR3 sequence: CASSYSVQDRYGYTF. The CDR3 DNA reads TGTGCCAGCAGTTACTCAGTACAGGACCGATATGGCTACACCTTC. The chain has TRBV6-5 and TRBJ1-2, with D possibly being TRBD1 (5 bases). CDR3 size: 15 residues. Germline V gene sequence: CDR1 MNHEY, CDR2 SVGAGI. Between the trimmed V and J ends, which lost 0 bases and 5 bases, there was a span of 13 bases.